This TCR beta chain was found in a study of blood T cell repertoires in COVID-19. The data were produced by immunoSEQ multiplex PCR, yet TCRdb's version contains in-frame clones alone and is incomplete. The data hold 150,000 to 200,000 clones, with approximately 79% observed a single time. In its sample, this clone was seen many times. The receptor was derived from a man in his sixties with active or convalescent COVID-19. Material for sequencing was peripheral blood.

The CDR3 bases are TGTGCCAGCAGCTTCATCAACACTGAAGCTTTCTTT. Translated: CASSFINTEAFF. This rearrangement joins TRBV7-9 to TRBJ1-1; D call uncertain. Trimming pared 3 bases from V and 2 bases from J, leaving 4 bases between. CDR1 and CDR2 from the germline V gene are SEHNR and FQNEAQ (reference sequence). CDR3 length: 12 amino acids.